This TCR beta chain was retrieved from a study of blood T cell repertoires in COVID-19. Study-wide context: The cDNA or gDNA used as material had been derived from T cells, B-cell-depleted T cells, or PBMCs.

Seattle's enrolled individuals joined amid active infection and were then monitored longitudinally. Germline V gives CDR1 KGHSH, CDR2 LQKENI. V lost 5 bases and J lost 8, with 16 bases in between. CDR3 length: 15 amino acids. In the original workflow: From reference gene primer amplification, estimates of nucleated cell counts were derived. Produced via immunoSEQ multiplex PCR; TCRdb's table is partial and in-frame only. D and trimming come from the DNA, and the V and J calls and clone size come from that table. The table records 350,000 to 450,000 clones, about nine tenths of them present only once. The receptor was derived from a woman between 40 and 50 years old with COVID-19, enrolled during active disease. The V and J genes are TRBV18 and TRBJ1-6; weak D call: TRBD1 (6 bases). Sequencing was done on a sample of peripheral blood. CDR3 loop: CASSTDRSPDSPLHF. The CDR3 DNA reads as TGTGCCAGCTCAACCGACAGGTCGCCTGATTCACCCCTCCACTTT.